Shown below are 11 T cell receptor beta chains from a single sample sequenced in a study of T cells expressing NK-cell markers. TCRdb reprocessed the 5' RACE reads and keeps a single row for each CDR3 protein, giving no DNA. The listing records roughly 150,000 distinct CDR3 sequences. Source material: blood T cells: a sorted CD56 or NKG2C T cell subset, CD4+ or CD8+ T cells, or bulk PBMC T cells (not recorded which). The receptors were sampled from a man between 18 and 69 years old in good health.

The V gene is TRBV3-1, the J gene TRBJ1-1. The germline V gene encodes CDR1 LGHDT and CDR2 YNNKEL (reference sequence). The CDR3 runs 15 residues. The CDR3 reads CASNEGMGGNTEAFF.

This rearrangement joins TRBV24-1 to TRBJ2-1; TCRdb's D call, TRBD2, is unchecked because there is no DNA. This CDR3 region has 20 residues. Germline CDR1 reads KGHDR; CDR2 reads SFDVKD. The CDR3 is CATSDPFLRGALSSYNEQFF.

This sequence joins TRBV5-4 and TRBJ2-1; TCRdb's D call, TRBD1, is unchecked because there is no DNA. This CDR3 is built from 12 residues. The V gene's germline CDR1 is SGHNT and CDR2 YYREEE (reference sequence). CDR3: CASSGPGAEQFF.

The rearrangement uses TRBV18 and TRBJ1-5; the D gene TCRdb calls, TRBD1, cannot be checked with no DNA. The CDR3 runs to 13 residues. The V gene's germline CDR1 is KGHSH and CDR2 LQKENI. CDR3: CASSRDRGQPQHF. Supplemented by reference TRBV18 and TRBJ1-5, the full variable domain reads NAGVMQNPRHLVRRRGQEARLRCSPMKGHSHVYWYRQLPEEGLKFMVYLQKENIIDESGMPKERFSAEFPKEGPSILRIQQVVRGDSAAYFCASSRDRGQPQHFGDGTRLSIL.

The rearrangement uses TRBV12-3 or TRBV12-4 and TRBJ1-1. The CDR3 covers 14 residues. This chain's CDR3 is CASSQEGWDTEAFF.

The chain combines TRBV4-1 with TRBJ1-2; lacking DNA, the TRBD1 call made by TCRdb goes unchecked. Germline V CDR1 and CDR2: MGHRA, YSYEKL. This CDR3 region has 15 residues. The CDR3 region is CASSQERGRSYGYTF.

The CDR3 region is CASSPREEGDTQYF. The V and J genes are TRBV18 and TRBJ2-3; without DNA, the TCRdb call of TRBD2 cannot be checked. The CDR3 contains 14 residues. The germline V gene encodes CDR1 KGHSH and CDR2 LQKENI.

The rearrangement uses TRBV19 and TRBJ2-7; TCRdb's D call of TRBD2 is untestable without DNA. The germline CDR1 and CDR2 sequences are LNHDA and SQIVND (reference sequence). This CDR3 is 15 amino acids long. CDR3 region: CASSIEKSHPYEQYF. Full variable domain (remainder filled in from reference TRBV19 and TRBJ2-7): DGGITQSPKYLFRKEGQNVTLSCEQNLNHDAMYWYRQDPGQGLRLIYYSQIVNDFQKGDIAEGYSVSREKKESFPLTVTSAQKNPTAFYLCASSIEKSHPYEQYFGPGTRLTVT.

This chain uses TRBV5-6 with TRBJ1-1; the TRBD1 assignment by TCRdb is unverifiable without DNA. The CDR3 extends over 15 amino acids. CDR1 is SGHDT, CDR2 YYEEEE, per germline. The CDR3 here is CASSKNRGVDPEAFF.

The chain uses TRBV2 and TRBJ2-5; there is no DNA to check the TCRdb D call of TRBD1. The CDR3 runs 14 residues. From germline, CDR1 is SNHLY and CDR2 FYNNEI. The chain's CDR3 is CASHKMGGEETQYF.

The gene calls are TRBV18 and TRBJ2-5; TCRdb names TRBD1, which stays unverified in the absence of DNA. The germline gives CDR1 KGHSH, CDR2 LQKENI. The CDR3 runs to 15 residues. CDR3 sequence: CASSPRSGLRETQYF.